The clone carrying this T cell receptor beta chain was seen more than once but under ten times. The sample originates from a study of blood T cell repertoires in COVID-19. Study as a whole: The United States, Italy and Spain provided the acute and convalescent COVID-19 samples. T cells, B-cell-depleted T cells, or PBMCs provided the cDNA or gDNA that served as material.

The authors' processing: Scientists estimated how many nucleated cells there were by amplifying reference gene primers. Sequencing was performed with immunoSEQ multiplex PCR; in TCRdb, only in-frame clones are kept and a portion is missing. V, J and clone size are those of that table, while D and trimming were read from the DNA. The data show about 190,000 clones, approximately 79% seen once. The sequenced material came from peripheral blood. This clonotype originated in a woman aged 45-65 years with acute or convalescent COVID-19.

Written as DNA, the CDR3 is TGTGCCAGCAGTTACTCTTCAGGGTTCGGCCGGTACGCCGGGGAGCTGTTTTTT. Its protein is CASSYSSGFGRYAGELFF. This sequence joins TRBV6-2 or TRBV6-3 and TRBJ2-2; D is perhaps TRBD1 (5 bases). The CDR3 length is 18 residues. Germline values: CDR1 MNHEY, CDR2 SVGEGT. V was pared by 0 bases and J by 6 bases, with 20 bases between.